This TCR beta chain was documented in a study of shared clonotypes between healthy human individuals. Study-wide points: Only blood was sampled, and tissue TCR repertoires likely differ from blood ones. Relative to memory subsets, naive subsets generally showed larger estimated richness.

Measured with immunoSEQ multiplex PCR; TCRdb has only the in-frame clones, and not every one. The sample records approximately 400,000 clones, around 96% being singletons. Germline assignment: CDR1 MRHNA and CDR2 SNTAGT. Unmatched junction bases numbered 16, after V lost 9 bases and J lost 3 bases. This CDR3 is built from 17 residues. Turning to this clone: Its antigen is not identified.

This receptor was identified in a man younger than 45 in good health. Input material: memory CD8+ T cells sorted from blood. Subset of the sample: CD45RO+ cells pooled with CCR7-negative TemRA cells. The chain uses TRBV6-4 and TRBJ1-5; 8 bases are a match to TRBD1. The CDR3 DNA is TGTGCCAGACACCCTAAGCTACGACAGGGGACCAATCAGCCCCAGCATTTT. Amino acid sequence: CARHPKLRQGTNQPQHF.